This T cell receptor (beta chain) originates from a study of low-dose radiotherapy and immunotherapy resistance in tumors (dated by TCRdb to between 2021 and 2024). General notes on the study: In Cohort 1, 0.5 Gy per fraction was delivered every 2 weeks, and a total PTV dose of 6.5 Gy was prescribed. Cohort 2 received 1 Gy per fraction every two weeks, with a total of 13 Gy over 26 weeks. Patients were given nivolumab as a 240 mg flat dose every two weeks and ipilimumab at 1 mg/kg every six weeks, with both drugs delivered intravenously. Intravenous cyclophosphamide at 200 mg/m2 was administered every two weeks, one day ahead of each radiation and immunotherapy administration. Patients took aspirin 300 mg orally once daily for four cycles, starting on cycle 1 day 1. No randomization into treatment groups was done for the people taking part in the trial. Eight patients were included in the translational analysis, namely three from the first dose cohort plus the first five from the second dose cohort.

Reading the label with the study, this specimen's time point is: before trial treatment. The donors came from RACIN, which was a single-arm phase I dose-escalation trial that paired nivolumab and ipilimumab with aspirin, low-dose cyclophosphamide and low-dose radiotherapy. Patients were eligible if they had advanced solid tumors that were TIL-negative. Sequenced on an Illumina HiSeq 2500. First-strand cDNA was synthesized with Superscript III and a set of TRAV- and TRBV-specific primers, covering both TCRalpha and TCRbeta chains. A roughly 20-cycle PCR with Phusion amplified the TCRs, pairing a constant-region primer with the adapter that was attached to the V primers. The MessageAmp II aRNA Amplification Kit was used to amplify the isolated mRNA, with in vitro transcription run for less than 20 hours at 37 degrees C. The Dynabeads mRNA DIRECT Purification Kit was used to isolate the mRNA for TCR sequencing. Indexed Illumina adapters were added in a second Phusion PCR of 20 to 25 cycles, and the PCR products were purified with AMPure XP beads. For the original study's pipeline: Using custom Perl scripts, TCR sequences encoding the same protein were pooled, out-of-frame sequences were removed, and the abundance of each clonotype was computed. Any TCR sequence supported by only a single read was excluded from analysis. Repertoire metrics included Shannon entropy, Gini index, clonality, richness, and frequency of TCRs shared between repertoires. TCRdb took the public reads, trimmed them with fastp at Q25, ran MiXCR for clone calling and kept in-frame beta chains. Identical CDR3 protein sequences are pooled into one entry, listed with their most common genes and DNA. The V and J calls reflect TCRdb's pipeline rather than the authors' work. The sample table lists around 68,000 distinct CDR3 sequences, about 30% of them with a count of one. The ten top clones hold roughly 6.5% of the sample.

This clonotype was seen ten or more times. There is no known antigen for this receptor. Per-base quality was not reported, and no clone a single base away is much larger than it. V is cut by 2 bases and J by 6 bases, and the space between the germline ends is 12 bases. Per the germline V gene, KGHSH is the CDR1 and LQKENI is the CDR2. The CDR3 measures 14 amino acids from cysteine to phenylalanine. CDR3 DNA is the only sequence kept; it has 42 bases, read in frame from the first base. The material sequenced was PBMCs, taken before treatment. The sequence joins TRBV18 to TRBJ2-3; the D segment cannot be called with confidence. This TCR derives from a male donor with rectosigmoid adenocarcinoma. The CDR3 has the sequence CASSPGGVGDTQYF. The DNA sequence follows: TGTGCCAGCTCACCAGGTGGCGTCGGGGATACGCAGTATTTT.